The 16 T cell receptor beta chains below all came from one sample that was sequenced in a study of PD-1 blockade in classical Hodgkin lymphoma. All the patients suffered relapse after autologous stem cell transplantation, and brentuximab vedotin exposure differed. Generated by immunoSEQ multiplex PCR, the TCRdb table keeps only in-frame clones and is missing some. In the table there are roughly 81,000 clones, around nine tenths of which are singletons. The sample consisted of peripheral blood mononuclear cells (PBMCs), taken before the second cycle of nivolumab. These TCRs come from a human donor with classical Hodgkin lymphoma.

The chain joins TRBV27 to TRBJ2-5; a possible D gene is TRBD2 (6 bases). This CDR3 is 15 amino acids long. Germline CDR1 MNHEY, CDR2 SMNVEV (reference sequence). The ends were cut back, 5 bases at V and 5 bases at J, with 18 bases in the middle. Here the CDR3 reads CASSILARGDETQYF. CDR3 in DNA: TGTGCCAGCAGTATCCTAGCGAGGGGTGATGAGACCCAGTACTTC.

CDR3 nucleotides: TGTGCCAGCAGTGCAGGTTTGAATCAGCCCCAGCATTTT. Amino acids: CASSAGLNQPQHF. The J gene is TRBJ1-5, the V gene TRBV6-1; no definite D call. Per the germline V gene, CDR1 is MNHNS and CDR2 is SASEGT. Trimming shortened V by 4 bases and J by 4 bases, and 8 bases separated the two germline ends. The CDR3 covers 13 residues.

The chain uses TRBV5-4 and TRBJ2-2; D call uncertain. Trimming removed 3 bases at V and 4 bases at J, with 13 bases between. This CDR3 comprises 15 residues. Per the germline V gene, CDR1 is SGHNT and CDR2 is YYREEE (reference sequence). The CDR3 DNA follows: TGTGCCAGCAGCTCCACGTCGGACGGCACCGGGGAGCTGTTTTTT. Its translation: CASSSTSDGTGELFF.

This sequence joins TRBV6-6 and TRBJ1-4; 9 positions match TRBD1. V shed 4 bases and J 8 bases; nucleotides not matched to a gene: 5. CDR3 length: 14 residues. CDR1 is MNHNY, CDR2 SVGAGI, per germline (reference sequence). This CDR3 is CASSSDRGGEKLFF. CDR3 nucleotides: TGTGCCAGCAGTTCGGACAGGGGTGGCGAAAAACTGTTTTTT.

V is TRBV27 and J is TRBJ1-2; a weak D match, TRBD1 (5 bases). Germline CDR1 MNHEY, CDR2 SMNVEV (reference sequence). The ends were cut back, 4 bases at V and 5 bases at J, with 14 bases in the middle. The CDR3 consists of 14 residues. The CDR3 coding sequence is TGTGCCAGCAGTTCCGCGGGACTGGGGTATGGCTACACCTTC. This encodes CASSSAGLGYGYTF.

CDR3 protein: CASSPRGRGETQYF. CDR3 bases: TGTGCCAGCAGTCCCAGGGGGCGAGGAGAGACCCAGTACTTC. The chain links TRBV6-5 to TRBJ2-5, with 8 bases identical to TRBD1. This CDR3 spans 14 amino acids. The trim removed 5 bases at V and 4 bases at J, leaving 6 bases unmatched. Germline V lookup: CDR1 MNHEY, CDR2 SVGAGI.

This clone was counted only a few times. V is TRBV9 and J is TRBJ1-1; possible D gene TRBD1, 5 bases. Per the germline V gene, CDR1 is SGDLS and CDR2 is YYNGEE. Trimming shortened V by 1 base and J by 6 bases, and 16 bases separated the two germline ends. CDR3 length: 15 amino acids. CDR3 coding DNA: TGTGCCAGCAGCGTAAACCCAGAAGGGGACGCTGAAGCTTTCTTT. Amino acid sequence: CASSVNPEGDAEAFF.

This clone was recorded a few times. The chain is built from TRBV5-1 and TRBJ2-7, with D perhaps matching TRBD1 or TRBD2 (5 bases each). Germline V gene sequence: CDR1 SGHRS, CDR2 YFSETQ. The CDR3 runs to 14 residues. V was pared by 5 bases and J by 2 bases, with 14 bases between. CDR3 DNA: TGCGCCAGCAGACCTGAGGGGCGGACCTACGAGCAGTACTTC. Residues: CASRPEGRTYEQYF.

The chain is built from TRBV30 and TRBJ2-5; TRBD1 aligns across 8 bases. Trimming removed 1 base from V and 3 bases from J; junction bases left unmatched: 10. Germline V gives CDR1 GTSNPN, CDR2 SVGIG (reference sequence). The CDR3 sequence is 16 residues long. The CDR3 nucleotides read TGTGCCTGGAGTGCAACTATCGAGACAGGGGAAGAGACCCAGTACTTC. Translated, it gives CAWSATIETGEETQYF.

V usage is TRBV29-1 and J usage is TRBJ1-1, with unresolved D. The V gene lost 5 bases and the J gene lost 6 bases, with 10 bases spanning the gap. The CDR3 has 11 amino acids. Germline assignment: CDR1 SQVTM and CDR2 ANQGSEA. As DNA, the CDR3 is TGCAGCGTTATAGGTGGACCTGAAGCTTTCTTT. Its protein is CSVIGGPEAFF.

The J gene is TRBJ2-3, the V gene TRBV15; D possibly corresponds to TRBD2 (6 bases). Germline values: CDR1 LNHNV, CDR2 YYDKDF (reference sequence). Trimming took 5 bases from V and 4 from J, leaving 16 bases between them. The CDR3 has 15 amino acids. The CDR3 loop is CATSGTGGLADTQYF. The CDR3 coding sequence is TGTGCCACCAGCGGGACCGGGGGACTCGCAGATACGCAGTATTTT.

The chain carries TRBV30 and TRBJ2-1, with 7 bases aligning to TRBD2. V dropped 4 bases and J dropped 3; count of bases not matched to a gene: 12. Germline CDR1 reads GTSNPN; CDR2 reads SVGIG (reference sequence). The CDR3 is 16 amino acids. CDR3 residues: CAWIPSPGLLYNEQFF. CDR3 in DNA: TGTGCCTGGATCCCTTCCCCGGGACTACTCTACAATGAGCAGTTCTTC.

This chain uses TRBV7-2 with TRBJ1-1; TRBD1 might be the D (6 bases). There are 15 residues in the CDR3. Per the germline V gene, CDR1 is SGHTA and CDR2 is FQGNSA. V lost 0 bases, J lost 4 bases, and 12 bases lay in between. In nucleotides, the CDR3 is TGTGCCAGCAGCTTAGCGTCTCAGGGGCGCACTGAAGCTTTCTTT. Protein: CASSLASQGRTEAFF. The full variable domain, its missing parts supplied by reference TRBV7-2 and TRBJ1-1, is GAGVSQSPSNKVTEKGKDVELRCDPISGHTALYWYRQSLGQGLEFLIYFQGNSAPDKSGLPSDRFSAERTGGSVSTLTIQRTQQEDSAVYLCASSLASQGRTEAFFGQGTRLTVV.

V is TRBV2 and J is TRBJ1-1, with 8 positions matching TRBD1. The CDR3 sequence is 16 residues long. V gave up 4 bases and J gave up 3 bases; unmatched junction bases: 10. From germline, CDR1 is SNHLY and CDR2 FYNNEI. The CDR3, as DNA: TGTGCCAGCAGTGTAACAGGACAGGGACGGGACACTGAAGCTTTCTTT. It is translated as CASSVTGQGRDTEAFF. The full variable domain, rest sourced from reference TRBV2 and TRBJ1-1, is EPEVTQTPSHQVTQMGQEVILRCVPISNHLYFYWYRQILGQKVEFLVSFYNNEISEKSEIFDDQFSVERPDGSNFTLKIRSTKLEDSAMYFCASSVTGQGRDTEAFFGQGTRLTVV.

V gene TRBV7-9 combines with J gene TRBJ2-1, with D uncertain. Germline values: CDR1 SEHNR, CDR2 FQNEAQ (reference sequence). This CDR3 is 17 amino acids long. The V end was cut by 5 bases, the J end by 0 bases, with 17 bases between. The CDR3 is CASSKSAGLSSYNEQFF. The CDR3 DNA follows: TGTGCCAGCAGCAAATCAGCTGGCCTAAGCTCCTACAATGAGCAGTTCTTC.

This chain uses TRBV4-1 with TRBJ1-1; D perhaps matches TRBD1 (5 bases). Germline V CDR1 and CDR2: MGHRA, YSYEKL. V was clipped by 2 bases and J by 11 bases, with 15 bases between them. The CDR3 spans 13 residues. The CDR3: CASSQRGAGGAFF. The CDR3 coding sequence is TGCGCCAGCAGCCAAAGAGGGGCTGGGGGGGCTTTCTTT.